These 21 T cell receptor beta chains came from one sample sequenced in a study of immune evolution from preneoplasia to lung adenocarcinoma. TCRdb's copy holds only in-frame clones and misses some; the assay was immunoSEQ multiplex PCR. This sample carries about 4,700 clones, about four fifths of them seen once, and the ten largest clones take more than 6.5%. Sequences were obtained from FFPE lung adenocarcinoma in situ tissue. All receptors derive from a person aged 65 to 85 with lung adenocarcinoma.

The chain has TRBV19 and TRBJ1-5, with TRBD1 identical over 7 bases. V was clipped by 7 bases and J by 6 bases; unmatched bases: 9. The CDR3 covers 14 residues. Germline V CDR1 and CDR2: LNHDA, SQIVND (reference sequence). This CDR3 reads CASTLVGGGQPQHF. In DNA form, the CDR3 reads TGTGCCAGTACCCTGGTAGGGGGCGGTCAGCCCCAGCATTTT.

This chain links TRBV7-9 with TRBJ2-3, with D maybe TRBD1 (5 bases). This CDR3 has 16 residues. Germline CDR1 and CDR2: SEHNR and FQNEAQ (reference sequence). Deletions cut 6 bases from V and 0 bases from J, with 16 bases between. CDR3 residues: CASRHDSTSSTDTQYF. Written as DNA, the CDR3 is TGTGCCAGCAGGCATGACAGCACTTCTAGCACAGATACGCAGTATTTT.

Here the CDR3 reads CSLGQGEQYF. The CDR3 nucleotides are TGCAGCCTGGGGCAGGGCGAGCAGTACTTC. The chain links TRBV29-1 to TRBJ2-7; D perhaps matches TRBD1 (5 bases). The CDR3 runs 10 residues. Trimming pared 8 bases from V and 6 bases from J, leaving 11 bases between. Germline lookup yields CDR1 SQVTM and CDR2 ANQGSEA.

V gene TRBV9 combines with J gene TRBJ2-7; the D is unclear. Germline V lookup: CDR1 SGDLS, CDR2 YYNGEE. The length of the CDR3 is 12 residues. Trimming left V 3 bases short and J 1 base short, with 5 bases between. The CDR3 protein is CASSGESYEQYF. CDR3 DNA sequence: TGTGCCAGCAGCGGGGAATCCTACGAGCAGTACTTC. Full variable domain (missing parts from reference TRBV9 and TRBJ2-7): DSGVTQTPKHLITATGQRVTLRCSPRSGDLSVYWYQQSLDQGLQFLIQYYNGEERAKGNILERFSAQQFPDLHSELNLSSLELGDSALYFCASSGESYEQYFGPGTRLTVT.

V and J are TRBV7-3 and TRBJ1-1; 7 bases align to TRBD1. Per germline, CDR1 SGHTA and CDR2 FQGTGA. The CDR3 extends over 14 amino acids. V gave up 6 bases and J gave up 1 base; unmatched junction bases: 5. The CDR3 nucleotides are TGTGCCAGCAGTCCGGGACAGTCGAACACTGAAGCTTTCTTT. This gives the protein CASSPGQSNTEAFF.

The chain is built from TRBV10-3 and TRBJ2-3, with D possibly being TRBD2 (6 bases). CDR3 length equals 13 residues. In germline, CDR1 is ENHRY, CDR2 SYGVKD. V shed 10 bases and J shed 0 bases, with 11 bases lying between them. In DNA, the CDR3 is TGTGCCACCATAGCGGACAGCACAGATACGCAGTATTTT. It encodes CATIADSTDTQYF.

The chain joins TRBV6-6 to TRBJ2-3; D perhaps matches TRBD2 (6 bases). Germline-derived CDR1 and CDR2 are MNHNY and SVGAGI (reference sequence). The V end was cut by 5 bases, the J end by 2 bases, with 11 bases between. This CDR3 region has 14 residues. The CDR3 loop reads CASSPRTTTDTQYF. CDR3 bases: TGTGCCAGCAGTCCGCGGACTACCACAGATACGCAGTATTTT.

This sequence joins TRBV4-1 and TRBJ1-3; D is unresolved. Per the germline V gene, CDR1 is MGHRA and CDR2 is YSYEKL. V shed 0 bases and J shed 0 bases, with 6 bases lying between them. The CDR3 extends over 15 amino acids. The CDR3 coding sequence is TGCGCCAGCAGCCAAGACGGCAGCTCTGGAAACACCATATATTTT. This translates into CASSQDGSSGNTIYF.

The table lists this clone with a few counts. The chain recombines TRBV29-1 with TRBJ2-5; TRBD1 matches 11 bases. The CDR3 has 15 residues. The V gene end was trimmed by 1 base and the J gene end by 5 bases; junction bases not matched to a gene: 6. Per the germline V gene, CDR1 is SQVTM and CDR2 is ANQGSEA. In nucleotides, the CDR3 is TGCAGCGTTGAAGCGGACAGGGGGCGAGCGGAGACCCAGTACTTC. Translation: CSVEADRGRAETQYF. The full variable domain, rest sourced from reference TRBV29-1 and TRBJ2-5, is SAVISQKPSRDICQRGTSLTIQCQVDSQVTMMFWYRQQPGQSLTLIATANQGSEATYESGFVIDKFPISRPNLTFSTLTVSNMSPEDSSIYLCSVEADRGRAETQYFGPGTRLLVL.

The chain uses TRBV28 and TRBJ2-1; weak D call: TRBD2 (5 bases). The CDR3 totals 17 residues. Trimming pared 3 bases from V and 1 base from J, leaving 16 bases between. From germline, CDR1 is MDHEN and CDR2 SYDVKM. The DNA of the CDR3 is TGTGCCAGCAGTTTGTTAGCGTATTACTCATCCTACAATGAGCAGTTCTTC. This encodes CASSLLAYYSSYNEQFF.

The chain carries TRBV18 and TRBJ2-3, with unresolved D. The CDR3 contains 12 residues. The V gene lost 1 base and the J gene lost 5 bases, with 4 bases spanning the gap. CDR1 is KGHSH and CDR2 is LQKENI in the germline V gene. The CDR3 DNA is TGTGCCAGCTCACCACAGAAAGATACGCAGTATTTT. Protein product: CASSPQKDTQYF.

Concerning this clone itself: The same CDR3 can be traced to other DNA sequences in this sample. The chain recombines TRBV28 with TRBJ2-7; 8 positions match TRBD2. V trimming: 6 bases; J trimming: 5 bases; junction bases outside the gene matches: 6. The CDR3 totals 13 residues. Per the germline V gene, CDR1 is MDHEN and CDR2 is SYDVKM. CDR3 coding DNA: TGTGCCAGCAGCGGGAGGGCCTTAGACGAGCAGTACTTC. It translates to CASSGRALDEQYF.

The chain recombines TRBV19 with TRBJ1-4, with D maybe TRBD1 (6 bases). V lost 4 bases and J 8 bases, leaving 14 bases between the germline ends. The CDR3 has 14 amino acids. Germline lookup yields CDR1 LNHDA and CDR2 SQIVND (reference sequence). DNA for the CDR3: TGTGCCAGTAGTACAACCGGGACACTGGAAAAACTGTTTTTT. This gives the protein CASSTTGTLEKLFF.

V is TRBV7-2 and J is TRBJ2-7; D is unclear. This CDR3 spans 13 amino acids. Germline CDR1 reads SGHTA; CDR2 reads FQGNSA. Deletions cut 1 base from V and 6 bases from J, with 10 bases between. DNA for the CDR3: TGTGCCAGCAGCTTAGACCCCGTCTCCGAGCAGTACTTC. This gives the protein CASSLDPVSEQYF.

This chain joins TRBV5-1 and TRBJ2-1; 9 nucleotides match TRBD2. The length of the CDR3 is 16 residues. Germline lookup yields CDR1 SGHRS and CDR2 YFSETQ. V shed 5 bases, J shed 0 bases, and the junction held 6 bases outside the gene matches. Here the CDR3 reads CASRQHSGSSYNEQFF. Written as DNA, the CDR3 is TGCGCCAGCAGACAGCATAGCGGGAGCTCCTACAATGAGCAGTTCTTC.

The chain's CDR3 is CASSQTKRGLYGYTF. The CDR3 DNA sequence: TGTGCCAGCAGCCAAACAAAAAGGGGCCTGTATGGCTACACCTTC. This rearrangement joins TRBV14 to TRBJ1-2; possibly TRBD1 for D (5 bases). Germline CDR1 and CDR2: SGHDN and FVKESK. V lost 2 bases, J lost 5 bases, and 15 bases lay in between. This CDR3 has 15 residues.

The rearrangement links TRBV6-6 to TRBJ2-5, with D perhaps matching TRBD1 (5 bases). This CDR3 has 15 amino acids. Looked up from germline, CDR1 is MNHNY and CDR2 is SVGAGI (reference sequence). With 5 bases removed from V and 5 bases from J, the gap between germline ends came to 18 bases. This CDR3 reads CASSLQPTAGETQYF. CDR3 DNA: TGTGCCAGCAGTCTCCAACCGACAGCCGGTGAGACCCAGTACTTC.

Written as DNA, the CDR3 is TGTGCCATCAAGTCCGGGACACTCGGGACAGATACGCAGTATTTT. The encoded protein is CAIKSGTLGTDTQYF. The gene calls are TRBV10-3 and TRBJ2-3; weak D call: TRBD1 (6 bases). Trimming removed 7 bases at V and 3 bases at J, with 17 bases between. CDR1 and CDR2 (germline): ENHRY, SYGVKD. The length of the CDR3 is 15 residues.

V gene TRBV5-1 combines with J gene TRBJ1-4; D remains unclear. Trimming removed 5 bases from V and 4 bases from J, with 18 bases in between. This CDR3 spans 16 amino acids. Germline V lookup: CDR1 SGHRS, CDR2 YFSETQ. For the CDR3, the DNA is TGCGCCAGCAGTTTGTTCGCGGCAGAGAGTAATGAAAAACTGTTTTTT. Amino acids: CASSLFAAESNEKLFF.

The rearrangement joins TRBV6-1 to TRBJ1-1, with 7 bases aligning to TRBD1. V dropped 5 bases and J dropped 5; count of bases not matched to a gene: 8. Looked up from germline, CDR1 is MNHNS and CDR2 is SASEGT. The length of the CDR3 is 14 residues. The CDR3 DNA reads as TGTGCCAGCAGTATCTTACAGGGGAATACTGAAGCTTTCTTT. It is translated as CASSILQGNTEAFF.

The chain combines TRBV11-1 with TRBJ1-2; 10 positions match TRBD1. The germline V gene has CDR1 SGHAT and CDR2 FQDESV (reference sequence). J lost 2 bases, V lost 5 bases, and 8 bases had no gene match. The CDR3 runs to 16 residues. The CDR3 sequence is CASSIAGTGDNYGYTF. The CDR3 region has the DNA TGTGCCAGCAGCATCGCCGGGACAGGGGACAACTATGGCTACACCTTC.